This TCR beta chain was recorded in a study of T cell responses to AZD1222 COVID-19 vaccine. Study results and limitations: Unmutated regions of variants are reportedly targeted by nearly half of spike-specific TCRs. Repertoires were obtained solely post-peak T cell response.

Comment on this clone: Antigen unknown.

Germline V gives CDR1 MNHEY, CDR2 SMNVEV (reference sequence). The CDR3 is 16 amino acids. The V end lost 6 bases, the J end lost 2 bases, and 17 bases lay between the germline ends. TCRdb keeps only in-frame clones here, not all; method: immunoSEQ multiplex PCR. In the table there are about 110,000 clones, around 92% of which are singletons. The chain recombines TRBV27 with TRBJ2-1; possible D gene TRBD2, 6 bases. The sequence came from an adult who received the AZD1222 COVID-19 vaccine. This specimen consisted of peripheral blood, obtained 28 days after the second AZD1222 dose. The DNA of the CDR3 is TGTGCCAGCAGGGTCTCCGGGACTGCCGCCTACAATGAGCAGTTCTTC. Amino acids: CASRVSGTAAYNEQFF.